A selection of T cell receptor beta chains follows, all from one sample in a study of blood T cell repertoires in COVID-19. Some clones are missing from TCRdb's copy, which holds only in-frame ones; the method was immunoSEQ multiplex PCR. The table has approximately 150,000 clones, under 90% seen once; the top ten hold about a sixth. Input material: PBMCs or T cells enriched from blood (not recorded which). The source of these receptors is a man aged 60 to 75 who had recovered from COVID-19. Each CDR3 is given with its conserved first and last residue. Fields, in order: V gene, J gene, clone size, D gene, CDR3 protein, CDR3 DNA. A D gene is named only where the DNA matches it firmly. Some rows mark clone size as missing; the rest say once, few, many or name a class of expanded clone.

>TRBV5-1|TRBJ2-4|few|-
CPQGLKEDIQYF
TGCCCTCAGGGACTCAAGGAAGACATTCAGTACTTC
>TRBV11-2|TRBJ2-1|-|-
CASSYGGPSSYNEQFF
TGTGCCAGCAGCTATGGGGGCCCGAGCTCCTACAATGAGCAGTTCTTC
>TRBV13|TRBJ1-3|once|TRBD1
CASSPGQAWQGNTIYF
TGTGCCAGCAGCCCGGGACAGGCTTGGCAAGGAAACACCATATATTTT
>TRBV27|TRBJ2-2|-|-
CASSLRGTNTGELFF
TGTGCCAGCAGTTTGCGAGGAACGAACACCGGGGAGCTGTTTTTT
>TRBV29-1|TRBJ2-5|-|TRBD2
CSVEASGSSETQYF
TGCAGCGTTGAAGCTAGCGGGAGTTCGGAGACCCAGTACTTC
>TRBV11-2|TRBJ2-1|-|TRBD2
CASSTSGNEQFF
TGTGCCAGCAGCACTAGCGGGAATGAGCAGTTCTTC
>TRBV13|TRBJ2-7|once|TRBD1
CASSPWTGYEQYF
TGTGCCAGCAGCCCCTGGACAGGCTACGAGCAGTACTTC
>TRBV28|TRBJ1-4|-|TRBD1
CASSGPRDSLWGEKLFF
TGTGCCAGCAGTGGTCCGAGGGACAGCCTTTGGGGTGAAAAACTGTTTTTT
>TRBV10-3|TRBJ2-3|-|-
CAISESVGGTADTQYF
TGTGCCATCAGTGAGTCTGTTGGGGGGACCGCAGATACGCAGTATTTT
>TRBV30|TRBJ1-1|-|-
CAGDRTFEAFF
TGTGCCGGAGACAGGACATTTGAAGCTTTCTTT
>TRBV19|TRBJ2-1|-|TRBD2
CASRRGGGNEQFF
TGTGCCAGTAGACGGGGGGGCGGGAATGAGCAGTTCTTC
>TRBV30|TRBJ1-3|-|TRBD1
CAWSVSGTVSGNTIYF
TGTGCCTGGAGTGTATCCGGGACAGTCTCTGGAAACACCATATATTTT
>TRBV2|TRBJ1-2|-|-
CASGQLNYGYTF
TGTGCCAGCGGACAGCTTAACTATGGCTACACCTTC
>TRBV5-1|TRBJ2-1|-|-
CASSSSQEALTNEQFF
TGCGCCAGCAGCTCTTCTCAGGAGGCGCTAACCAATGAGCAGTTCTTC
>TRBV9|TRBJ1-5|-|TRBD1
CASIWTGFSNQPQHF
TGTGCCAGCATATGGACAGGGTTTAGCAATCAGCCCCAGCATTTT
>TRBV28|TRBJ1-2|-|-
CASSLPPRGYTF
TGTGCCAGCAGTTTACCCCCTCGTGGCTACACCTTC
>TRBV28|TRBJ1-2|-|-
CASSLVGPTAYYTF
TGTGCCAGCAGTTTAGTGGGGCCAACGGCTTACTACACCTTC
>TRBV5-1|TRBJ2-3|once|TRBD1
CASSLEGQRTDTQYF
TGCGCCAGCAGCTTGGAGGGACAGCGCACAGATACGCAGTATTTT
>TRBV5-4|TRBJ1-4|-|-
CASSLPGLNEKLFF
TGTGCCAGCAGTTTACCGGGTCTTAATGAAAAACTGTTTTTT
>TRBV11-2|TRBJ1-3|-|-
CASTKNEGYSGNTIYF
TGTGCCAGCACCAAAAACGAGGGTTACTCTGGAAACACCATATATTTT